The clone carrying this T cell receptor beta chain was observed many times. Unique molecular identifiers featured in how the TCRbeta library was prepared. One entry per CDR3 protein, called by TCRdb with MiXCR from the PCR reads. The sample lists 100,000 to 120,000 distinct CDR3 sequences; approximately 6% were seen once. These data belong to a study of T-cell reconstitution after alpha-beta-depleted transplantation in children. The starting material was PBMCs, mostly from graft donor cells, obtained 360 days after TCRalphabeta/CD19-depleted stem cell transplant. The clonotype originates from a male patient aged 2-15 years who had a stem cell transplant for acute lymphoblastic leukemia, so the T cells may come from the graft donor.

The CDR3 loop reads CSVRGVGMETQYF. CDR3 nucleotides: TGCAGCGTTCGGGGCGTGGGGATGGAGACCCAGTACTTC. The chain uses TRBV29-1 and TRBJ2-5; either TRBD1 or TRBD2 may supply D (5 bases each). CDR3 length: 13 residues. Germline loops: CDR1 SQVTM, CDR2 ANQGSEA. Trimming took 5 bases from V and 5 from J, leaving 15 bases between them. The entire variable domain, with the rest obtained from reference TRBV29-1 and TRBJ2-5, is as follows: SAVISQKPSRDICQRGTSLTIQCQVDSQVTMMFWYRQQPGQSLTLIATANQGSEATYESGFVIDKFPISRPNLTFSTLTVSNMSPEDSSIYLCSVRGVGMETQYFGPGTRLLVL.